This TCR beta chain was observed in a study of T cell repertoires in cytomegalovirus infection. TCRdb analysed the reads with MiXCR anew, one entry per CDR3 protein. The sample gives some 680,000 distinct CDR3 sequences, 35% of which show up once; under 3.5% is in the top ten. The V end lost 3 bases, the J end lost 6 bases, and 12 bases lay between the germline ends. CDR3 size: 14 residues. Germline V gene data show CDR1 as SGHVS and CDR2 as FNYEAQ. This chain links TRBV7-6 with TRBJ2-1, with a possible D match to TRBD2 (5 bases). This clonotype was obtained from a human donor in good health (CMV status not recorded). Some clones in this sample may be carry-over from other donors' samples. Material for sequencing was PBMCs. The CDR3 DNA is TGTGCCAGCAGCTTTCCCGCGGGCAGCAATGAGCAGTTCTTC. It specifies CASSFPAGSNEQFF.